The 14 T cell receptor beta chains below were found in one sample sequenced in a study of T cells in Graves' hyperthyroidism and ophthalmopathy. Amplification of TCR beta CDR3 regions used RNA as the template. During a first-round RT-PCR of the TCR CDR3, the HTBI primer set was used. TCRdb re-derived calls from the multiplex PCR reads in MiXCR, one entry per CDR3 protein. Of over 500,000 distinct CDR3 sequences in the sample, about a sixth were seen once. Input material: blood. These receptors all stem from a young woman with Graves' ophthalmopathy.

This clonotype was observed many times. This CDR3 is CASRGGGTGINEQFF. In nucleotides, the CDR3 is TGTGCCAGCAGAGGGGGGGGGACAGGGATCAATGAGCAGTTCTTC. The J gene is TRBJ2-1, the V gene TRBV12-3 or TRBV12-4; 9 nucleotides align to TRBD1. The V and J ends lost 6 bases and 6 bases, in that order; junction bases with no gene match: 9. CDR3 length: 15 amino acids.

This clonotype was detected only a few times. J is TRBJ2-7 and V is TRBV27; D unresolved. V shed 4 bases and J shed 6 bases, with 10 bases lying between them. The CDR3 has 12 residues. The V gene's germline CDR1 is MNHEY and CDR2 SMNVEV (reference sequence). CDR3 sequence: CASSSPRAEQYF. In DNA, the CDR3 is TGTGCCAGCAGTTCGCCCAGAGCCGAGCAGTACTTC.

This clonotype came up many times. The V call is TRBV30, the J call TRBJ1-1; D is ambiguous. The CDR3 spans 15 residues. Between the trimmed V and J ends, which lost 4 bases and 1 base, there was a span of 16 bases. Germline CDR1 GTSNPN, CDR2 SVGIG (reference sequence). CDR3 sequence (DNA): TGTGCCTGGATCCCCGGACGTGTACCGAACACTGAAGCTTTCTTT. Translated, it gives CAWIPGRVPNTEAFF.

This clonotype showed up just a few times. The V call is TRBV27, the J call TRBJ2-7; TRBD2 aligns across 13 bases. V shed 3 bases and J 9 bases; nucleotides not matched to a gene: 8. The V gene's germline CDR1 is MNHEY and CDR2 SMNVEV (reference sequence). The CDR3 covers 15 residues. The CDR3 sequence: CASSFYGLAGEVQYF. DNA for the CDR3: TGTGCCAGCAGTTTCTACGGACTAGCGGGAGAGGTGCAGTACTTC.

The table lists this clonotype with many counts. This chain joins TRBV24-1 and TRBJ2-3, with a possible D match to TRBD1 (5 bases). CDR1 and CDR2 from the germline V gene are KGHDR and SFDVKD. V lost 5 bases and J 4 bases, leaving 6 bases between the germline ends. The CDR3 consists of 12 residues. The CDR3 loop reads CATSVGPDTQYF. CDR3 coding DNA: TGTGCCACCAGTGTGGGGCCAGATACGCAGTATTTT.

The chain employs TRBV4-1 and TRBJ2-2; a possible D gene is TRBD2 (6 bases). The CDR3 extends over 17 amino acids. CDR1 and CDR2 (germline): MGHRA, YSYEKL. V was shortened by 0 bases and J by 6 bases, with 17 bases between the two germline ends. Written as DNA, the CDR3 is TGCGCCAGCAGCCAAGAGAGTTGGGGGGATGAGTCCGGGGAGCTGTTTTTT. Its translation: CASSQESWGDESGELFF.

The CDR3 here is CASSRTGSLSGELFF. The DNA of the CDR3 is TGTGCCAGCAGCCGGACAGGTTCCCTCTCCGGGGAGCTGTTTTTT. V gene TRBV6-1 combines with J gene TRBJ2-2, with 7 bases lining up with TRBD1. The CDR3 sequence is 15 residues long. Germline CDR1 MNHNS, CDR2 SASEGT. V was pared by 6 bases and J by 6 bases, with 10 bases of the junction left unmatched.

This clonotype was found many times. The chain joins TRBV12-3 or TRBV12-4 to TRBJ2-1; perhaps TRBD1 as D (6 bases). CDR3 size: 15 residues. V was trimmed by 5 bases and J by 1 base, leaving 12 bases between them. This CDR3 is CASSPRGASYNEQFF. CDR3 coding DNA: TGTGCCAGCAGTCCCAGGGGAGCATCCTACAATGAGCAGTTCTTC.

This chain's CDR3 is CASSDAKAFF. CDR3 sequence (DNA): TGTGCCAGCAGTGACGCGAAAGCTTTCTTT. V usage is TRBV2 and J usage is TRBJ1-1; no reliable D call. This CDR3 has 10 residues. V lost 3 bases, J lost 9 bases, and 5 bases lay in between. The germline CDR1 and CDR2 sequences are SNHLY and FYNNEI.

Comments on this clonotype: The germline gene is not matched at one end of the junction; a read error may be the cause. The J gene is TRBJ2-1, the V gene TRBV7-2; TRBD2 aligns across 12 bases. The germline V gene has CDR1 SGHTA and CDR2 FQGNSA. The CDR3 sequence is 16 residues long. The CDR3 bases are TGTGCCAGCAGCTTAGCGGGACTAGCGGGCTACAATGAGCAGTCCTTC. Residues: CASSLAGLAGYNEQSF.

This clonotype was recorded at least ten times. This sequence joins TRBV3-1 and TRBJ1-1, with unresolved D. Germline values: CDR1 LGHDT, CDR2 YNNKEL (reference sequence). The CDR3 is 14 residues long. Trimming stripped 4 bases from V and 6 bases from J, with 15 bases between. CDR3 protein: CASSPMARVAEAFF. In DNA, the CDR3 is TGTGCCAGCAGCCCCATGGCAAGGGTGGCTGAAGCTTTCTTT.

CDR3 DNA: TGTGCCAGCAGTGCCCAGGGGGGCTACGAGCAGTACTTC. Translated, it gives CASSAQGGYEQYF. V gene TRBV6-2 or TRBV6-3 combines with J gene TRBJ2-7, with a tentative D call TRBD1 (7 bases). CDR3 length equals 13 residues. V was shortened by 5 bases and J by 3 bases, with 11 bases between the two germline ends. Germline CDR1 reads MNHEY; CDR2 reads SVGEGT.

This clonotype was counted between two and nine times. The chain has TRBV7-9 and TRBJ1-1, with 7 bases aligning to TRBD1. The trim removed 5 bases at V and 6 bases at J, leaving 9 bases unmatched. Per germline, CDR1 SEHNR and CDR2 FQNEAQ (reference sequence). The CDR3 has 14 amino acids. CDR3 sequence (DNA): TGTGCCAGCAGCCCCCCGACAGGGAGGCCTGAAGCTTTCTTT. Translation gives CASSPPTGRPEAFF.

This clonotype was observed a few times. J is TRBJ2-7 and V is TRBV12-3 or TRBV12-4, with 7 bases aligning to TRBD1. The CDR3 is 14 amino acids. V gave up 4 bases and J gave up 6 bases; unmatched junction bases: 9. Written as DNA, the CDR3 is TGTGCCAGCAGTTCCGGGACAGCCATAATCGAGCAGTACTTC. Amino acids: CASSSGTAIIEQYF.